These 22 T cell receptor beta chains were all obtained from the same sample, sequenced in a study of cytomegalovirus exposure and HLA in healthy donors. Primers included in the PCR were 60 Vbeta and 13 Jbeta primers. Libraries were prepared by immunoSEQ multiplex PCR; TCRdb keeps only in-frame clonotypes and omits some of them. The table records about 160,000 clones, around 74% of them present only once. The sequenced sample was PBMCs. These TCRs come from a female donor in good health and CMV-seronegative.

The chain has TRBV6-1 and TRBJ1-6; 8 positions match TRBD1. This CDR3 contains 18 residues. The germline CDR1 and CDR2 sequences are MNHNS and SASEGT. The V and J ends lost 2 bases and 0 bases, in that order; junction bases with no gene match: 6. CDR3 nucleotides: TGTGCCAGCAGTGAACGGAGGACAGGGAGCTCCTATAATTCACCCCTCCACTTT. Translation gives CASSERRTGSSYNSPLHF.

The rearrangement uses TRBV2 and TRBJ1-5; D is unclear. The CDR3 contains 14 residues. The germline V gene encodes CDR1 SNHLY and CDR2 FYNNEI. Deletions cut 3 bases from V and 3 bases from J, with 9 bases between. CDR3 protein: CASSDTQSNQPQHF. The CDR3 nucleotides read TGTGCCAGCAGTGATACACAGTCCAATCAGCCCCAGCATTTT. Based on the CDR3 plus reference TRBV2 and TRBJ1-5, the full variable domain is EPEVTQTPSHQVTQMGQEVILRCVPISNHLYFYWYRQILGQKVEFLVSFYNNEISEKSEIFDDQFSVERPDGSNFTLKIRSTKLEDSAMYFCASSDTQSNQPQHFGDGTRLSIL.

The chain links TRBV5-1 to TRBJ2-5; TRBD1 is a possible D gene (6 bases). CDR1 SGHRS and CDR2 YFSETQ come from the germline V gene. The V and J ends lost 0 bases and 1 base respectively, with 10 bases between them. The length of the CDR3 is 15 residues. CDR3 protein: CASSLGAGAQETQYF. The CDR3 DNA sequence: TGCGCCAGCAGCTTGGGGGCAGGGGCCCAAGAGACCCAGTACTTC.

The genes are TRBV10-3 and TRBJ1-1; TRBD1 might be the D (5 bases). The CDR3 has 16 amino acids. Trimming shortened V by 1 base and J by 4 bases, and 16 bases separated the two germline ends. From germline, CDR1 is ENHRY and CDR2 SYGVKD. CDR3 DNA: TGTGCCATCAGTGAGTGGCAAGGAGGGGAAGGCACTGAAGCTTTCTTT. Its translation is CAISEWQGGEGTEAFF.

This clone turned up a few times. J is TRBJ1-1 and V is TRBV19; 8 nucleotides line up with TRBD1. Germline CDR1 and CDR2: LNHDA and SQIVND (reference sequence). This CDR3 has 15 residues. The ends lost 3 bases at V and 4 bases at J; junction bases unmatched: 7. The CDR3 DNA is TGTGCCAGTAGTATTGGACAGGGAATGATCACTGAAGCTTTCTTT. Translation gives CASSIGQGMITEAFF.

The rearrangement links TRBV6-1 to TRBJ2-7; tentatively, D is TRBD2 (5 bases). Germline V lookup: CDR1 MNHNS, CDR2 SASEGT. The CDR3 sequence is 15 residues long. V dropped 0 bases and J dropped 5 bases, with 14 bases sitting between them. CDR3 amino acids: CASSEAIRRGNEQYF. The CDR3 coding sequence is TGTGCCAGCAGTGAAGCGATCCGACGGGGTAACGAGCAGTACTTC.

The V call is TRBV7-2, the J call TRBJ2-1; 12 nucleotides align to TRBD1. The CDR3 has 16 amino acids. The germline CDR1 and CDR2 sequences are SGHTA and FQGNSA. Trimming at V came to 5 bases and at J to 7 bases, leaving 9 bases not matched to a gene. The CDR3 loop reads CASSPLRDRGQNEQFF. CDR3 nucleotide sequence: TGTGCCAGCAGCCCACTACGGGACAGGGGGCAGAATGAGCAGTTCTTC. The full variable domain, with the rest looked up from reference TRBV7-2 and TRBJ2-1, is GAGVSQSPSNKVTEKGKDVELRCDPISGHTALYWYRQSLGQGLEFLIYFQGNSAPDKSGLPSDRFSAERTGGSVSTLTIQRTQQEDSAVYLCASSPLRDRGQNEQFFGPGTRLTVL.

The chain employs TRBV7-9 and TRBJ1-1, with D possibly TRBD1 on 5 matching bases. Trimming pared 4 bases from V and 6 bases from J, leaving 18 bases between. The germline CDR1 and CDR2 sequences are SEHNR and FQNEAQ (reference sequence). This CDR3 spans 15 amino acids. The CDR3 region is CASSSRAGGKAEAFF. In DNA, the CDR3 is TGTGCCAGCAGCTCACGGGCCGGGGGAAAGGCTGAAGCTTTCTTT. The full variable domain, with the rest looked up from reference TRBV7-9 and TRBJ1-1, is DTGVSQNPRHKITKRGQNVTFRCDPISEHNRLYWYRQTLGQGPEFLTYFQNEAQLEKSRLLSDRFSAERPKGSFSTLEIQRTEQGDSAMYLCASSSRAGGKAEAFFGQGTRLTVV.

The chain uses TRBV5-8 and TRBJ1-2; TRBD1 is a possible D gene (5 bases). The CDR3 extends over 15 amino acids. Germline CDR1 and CDR2: SGHTS and YDEGEE. V lost 1 base, J lost 3 bases, and 13 bases lay in between. The CDR3: CASSLKQGPYYGYTF. DNA of the CDR3: TGTGCCAGCAGCTTGAAGCAGGGCCCGTACTATGGCTACACCTTC. Full variable domain (rest looked up from reference TRBV5-8 and TRBJ1-2): EAGVTQSPTHLIKTRGQQATLRCSPISGHTSVYWYQQALGLGLQFLLWYDEGEERNRGNFPPRFSGRQFPNYSSELNVNALELEDSALYLCASSLKQGPYYGYTFGSGTRLTVV.

The chain couples TRBV7-2 to TRBJ2-3; 12 bases are a match to TRBD2. The CDR3 totals 16 residues. CDR1 is SGHTA, CDR2 FQGNSA, per germline. J gave up 0 bases and V 6 bases, and 4 bases lay outside the gene matches. The chain's CDR3 is CASRPGLAGSTDTQYF. In DNA form, the CDR3 reads TGTGCCAGCAGGCCTGGACTAGCGGGAAGCACAGATACGCAGTATTTT.

This clone has a single count. For the CDR3, the DNA is TGTGCCAGCAGCGTAGAATCCGAGGAGGGAGAGACCCAGTACTTC. It specifies CASSVESEEGETQYF. The chain links TRBV9 to TRBJ2-5, with D tentatively TRBD2 (6 bases). The V gene's germline CDR1 is SGDLS and CDR2 YYNGEE. Trimming took 0 bases from V and 4 from J, leaving 13 bases between them. CDR3 length: 15 residues.

The genes are TRBV30 and TRBJ2-3, with 7 bases aligning to TRBD2. V gave up 2 bases and J gave up 0 bases; unmatched junction bases: 2. This CDR3 region has 14 residues. Germline CDR1 is GTSNPN and CDR2 is SVGIG (reference sequence). For the CDR3, the DNA is TGTGCCTGGAGTCCTAGCGGTAGCACAGATACGCAGTATTTT. It encodes CAWSPSGSTDTQYF.

Only one count was recorded for this clone. J is TRBJ1-4 and V is TRBV2, with D unclear. Between the trimmed V and J ends, which lost 6 bases and 3 bases, there was a span of 11 bases. The CDR3 loop spans 14 amino acids. Germline CDR1 is SNHLY and CDR2 is FYNNEI. This CDR3 is CASSQQLPNEKLFF. The CDR3 nucleotides are TGTGCCAGCAGCCAACAGTTACCTAATGAAAAACTGTTTTTT.

The chain combines TRBV2 with TRBJ1-4, with D maybe TRBD1 (5 bases). V dropped 9 bases and J dropped 0 bases, with 11 bases sitting between them. Germline V gives CDR1 SNHLY, CDR2 FYNNEI. The CDR3 covers 14 residues. The CDR3 sequence: CASIQTATNEKLFF. The CDR3 nucleotides read TGTGCCAGTATACAGACAGCAACTAATGAAAAACTGTTTTTT.

The chain uses TRBV7-6 and TRBJ1-1; no reliable D call. V shed 2 bases and J shed 1 base, with 8 bases lying between them. This CDR3 is built from 14 residues. Germline-derived CDR1 and CDR2 are SGHVS and FNYEAQ. This chain's CDR3 is CASSLPEGNTEAFF. The CDR3 DNA is TGTGCCAGCAGCTTACCGGAGGGGAACACTGAAGCTTTCTTT.

Only one count was recorded for this clone. This chain links TRBV6-5 with TRBJ1-1; D might be TRBD1 (5 bases). The V end lost 0 bases, the J end lost 4 bases, and 12 bases lay between the germline ends. The CDR3 contains 15 residues. CDR1 and CDR2 from the germline V gene are MNHEY and SVGAGI. In DNA, the CDR3 is TGTGCCAGCAGTTACTCTTTAGGGGCAGGCACTGAAGCTTTCTTT. This gives the protein CASSYSLGAGTEAFF.

The chain couples TRBV19 to TRBJ1-1; no firm D call. Per the germline V gene, CDR1 is LNHDA and CDR2 is SQIVND (reference sequence). The CDR3 loop spans 13 amino acids. The V end lost 3 bases, the J end lost 7 bases, and 12 bases lay between the germline ends. For the CDR3, the DNA is TGTGCCAGTAGTATTTCGGGGAGGGTTGAAGCTTTCTTT. It specifies CASSISGRVEAFF.

The chain links TRBV11-2 to TRBJ1-3, with D tentatively TRBD1 (6 bases). Trimming stripped 1 base from V and 5 bases from J, with 6 bases between. The CDR3 extends over 13 amino acids. In germline, CDR1 is SGHAT, CDR2 FQNNGV. Here the CDR3 DNA reads TGTGCCAGCAGCTTAGGGGGGCGAAACACCATATATTTT. This encodes CASSLGGRNTIYF. The full variable domain, in which reference TRBV11-2 and TRBJ1-3 provide the parts outside the CDR3, is EAGVAQSPRYKIIEKRQSVAFWCNPISGHATLYWYQQILGQGPKLLIQFQNNGVVDDSQLPKDRFSAERLKGVDSTLKIQPAKLEDSAVYLCASSLGGRNTIYFGEGSWLTVV.

The chain joins TRBV28 to TRBJ2-7, with TRBD1 matching 8 bases. Trimming at V came to 6 bases and at J to 1 base, leaving 8 bases not matched to a gene. The CDR3 contains 15 residues. The V gene's germline CDR1 is MDHEN and CDR2 SYDVKM. The CDR3 DNA reads as TGTGCCAGCAGCCCTTCAGGACAGGGATCCTACGAGCAGTACTTC. This gives the protein CASSPSGQGSYEQYF.

The genes are TRBV10-3 and TRBJ2-5, with 9 bases aligning to TRBD1. V dropped 4 bases and J dropped 6; count of bases not matched to a gene: 6. The CDR3 spans 14 residues. CDR1 is ENHRY and CDR2 is SYGVKD in the germline V gene. The CDR3 here is CAISVEDRGKTQYF. For the CDR3, the DNA is TGTGCCATCAGTGTCGAGGACAGGGGAAAGACCCAGTACTTC.

This clone was seen only a few times. The gene calls are TRBV9 and TRBJ1-2; 9 nucleotides align to TRBD1. The CDR3 runs to 15 residues. From germline, CDR1 is SGDLS and CDR2 YYNGEE. V was pared by 6 bases and J by 2 bases, with 8 bases of the junction left unmatched. CDR3 loop: CASTAWDRVNYGYTF. CDR3 bases: TGTGCCAGCACCGCCTGGGACAGGGTAAACTATGGCTACACCTTC.

The CDR3 region has the DNA TGCAGTGCTATCATGCGGGTGGAGCAGTACTTC. It yields the protein CSAIMRVEQYF. V usage is TRBV20-1 and J usage is TRBJ2-7; D is possibly TRBD2 (5 bases). Germline V lookup: CDR1 DFQATT, CDR2 SNEGSKA (reference sequence). The length of the CDR3 is 11 residues. With 4 bases removed from V and 7 bases from J, the gap between germline ends came to 11 bases.